A single sample gave rise to the 3 T cell receptor beta chains below, sequenced in a study of blood T cell repertoires in COVID-19. TCRdb's table, derived via immunoSEQ multiplex PCR, lists solely in-frame clones and lacks some. Among about 280,000 clones listed, about nine tenths were seen once. Source material: peripheral blood. These receptor sequences come from a woman aged 45 to 65 who had recovered from COVID-19.

The chain employs TRBV9 and TRBJ2-1, with a weak D call TRBD2 (5 bases). Germline V CDR1 and CDR2: SGDLS, YYNGEE. V lost 0 bases to trimming and J lost 4 bases, with 11 bases between them. The length of the CDR3 is 15 residues. DNA for the CDR3: TGTGCCAGCAGCGTAGCGGTAGCGACTTACAATGAGCAGTTCTTC. This encodes CASSVAVATYNEQFF. The full variable domain, in which reference TRBV9 and TRBJ2-1 provide the parts outside the CDR3, is DSGVTQTPKHLITATGQRVTLRCSPRSGDLSVYWYQQSLDQGLQFLIQYYNGEERAKGNILERFSAQQFPDLHSELNLSSLELGDSALYFCASSVAVATYNEQFFGPGTRLTVL.

J is TRBJ2-1 and V is TRBV30, with TRBD1 as a possible D gene (6 bases). Germline CDR1 and CDR2: GTSNPN and SVGIG (reference sequence). V shed 0 bases and J shed 7 bases, with 10 bases lying between them. The CDR3 totals 13 residues. CDR3 protein: CAWSVQQGNEQFF. The CDR3 DNA follows: TGTGCCTGGAGTGTTCAGCAGGGGAATGAGCAGTTCTTC.

The rearrangement joins TRBV2 to TRBJ2-2; D uncertain. Trimming shortened V by 2 bases and J by 7 bases, and 11 bases separated the two germline ends. Germline V gene data show CDR1 as SNHLY and CDR2 as FYNNEI. The CDR3 spans 14 residues. The CDR3 coding sequence is TGTGCCAGCAGTGAATTAGACAAAATCGGGGAGCTGTTTTTT. Residues: CASSELDKIGELFF. Using reference TRBV2 and TRBJ2-2 for the parts outside the CDR3, the full variable domain is EPEVTQTPSHQVTQMGQEVILRCVPISNHLYFYWYRQILGQKVEFLVSFYNNEISEKSEIFDDQFSVERPDGSNFTLKIRSTKLEDSAMYFCASSELDKIGELFFGEGSRLTVL.